Listed below are T cell receptor beta chains from one sample, sequenced in a study of T cell responses to AZD1222 COVID-19 vaccine. Assay: immunoSEQ multiplex PCR; the TCRdb copy retains only in-frame clones and omits some. In the table there are roughly 50,000 clones, roughly 87% of which are singletons. Sequencing was performed on peripheral blood, taken on day 0 of AZD1222 vaccination. The receptors stem from an adult in good health. Each CDR3 is given with its conserved first and last residue. A D gene is named only where the DNA matches it firmly.

J | V | D | CDR3
TRBJ1-5 | TRBV2 | NA | CASRRGPSQPQHF
TRBJ1-1 | TRBV7-2 | NA | CASSLGNEGRAFF
TRBJ2-3 | TRBV5-4 | TRBD1 | CASSVDRSTDTQYF
TRBJ2-5 | TRBV9 | NA | CASSVRPPRRGGGLSVETQYF
TRBJ1-5 | TRBV30 | TRBD1 | CAWSKGQRGQPQHF
TRBJ2-7 | TRBV28 | NA | CASSPRTAPAYEQYF
TRBJ1-5 | TRBV6-5 | NA | CASSYAQGDQPQHF
TRBJ2-7 | TRBV6-2/TRBV6-3 | NA | CASSGTTYEQYF
TRBJ1-5 | TRBV5-6 | TRBD1 | CASSLGQANQPQHF
TRBJ2-3 | TRBV7-9 | TRBD2 | CASTLGLAGGDLLTDTQYF
TRBJ2-1 | TRBV24-1 | NA | CATSVGRDSSYNEQFF
TRBJ2-1 | TRBV27 | TRBD1 | CASSLGGTGRVYNEQFF
TRBJ1-3 | TRBV5-5 | NA | CASSWRPDSVGKPIYF
TRBJ2-7 | TRBV10-1 | NA | CASSESNSDEQYF
TRBJ2-7 | TRBV29-1 | NA | CSVKGTGEQYF
TRBJ1-6 | TRBV28 | TRBD1 | CASNGQGVLSPLHF
TRBJ1-4 | TRBV6-1 | NA | CASSDAQSTNEKLFF
TRBJ2-1 | TRBV7-9 | NA | CASTPWTDSYNEQFF
TRBJ1-1 | TRBV27 | NA | CASSLSGSDEAFF
TRBJ2-7 | TRBV2 | TRBD1 | CASSEGDSSPYEQYF
TRBJ1-1 | TRBV5-5 | NA | CASSAANTEAFF
TRBJ2-4 | TRBV9 | TRBD2 | CASSVVAGDIQYF
TRBJ1-1 | TRBV7-2 | NA | CASSLVGVSGTEAFF
TRBJ1-4 | TRBV2 | TRBD1 | CASTLTGTNEKLFF
TRBJ1-1 | TRBV7-9 | NA | CASSLGAGGEDTEAFF
TRBJ2-7 | TRBV5-1 | NA | CASSSKVSGEQYF
TRBJ2-5 | TRBV14 | NA | CASSQISRQTQYF
TRBJ1-2 | TRBV5-1 | TRBD1 | CASSLDQGQGEEGYTF
TRBJ1-1 | TRBV5-6 | NA | CASSTTEQLNTEAFF
TRBJ1-5 | TRBV4-1 | NA | CASSQDSYSNQPQHF
TRBJ1-2 | TRBV4-1 | NA | CASSQDIKEDYGYTF
TRBJ1-3 | TRBV4-2 | TRBD1 | CASSQVTGAGNTIYF
TRBJ2-4 | TRBV18 | TRBD1 | CASSTGQGKNIQYF
TRBJ2-5 | TRBV2 | NA | CATRGEKETQYF
TRBJ1-2 | TRBV28 | TRBD1 | CASSSGTGGGYTF